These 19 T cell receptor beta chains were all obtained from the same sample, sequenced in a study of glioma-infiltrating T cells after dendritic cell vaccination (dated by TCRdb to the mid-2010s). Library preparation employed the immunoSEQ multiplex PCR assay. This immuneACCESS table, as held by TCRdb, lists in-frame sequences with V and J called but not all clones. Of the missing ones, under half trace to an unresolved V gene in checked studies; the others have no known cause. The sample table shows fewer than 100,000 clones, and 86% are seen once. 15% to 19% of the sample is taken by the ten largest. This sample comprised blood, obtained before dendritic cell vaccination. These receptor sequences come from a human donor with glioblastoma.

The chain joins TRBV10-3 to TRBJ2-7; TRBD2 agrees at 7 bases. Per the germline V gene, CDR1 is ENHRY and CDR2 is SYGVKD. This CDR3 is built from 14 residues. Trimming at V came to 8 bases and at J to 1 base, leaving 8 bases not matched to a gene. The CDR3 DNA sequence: TGTGCCATCCGTCTCCTAGCGGATTCCTACGAGCAGTACTTC. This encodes CAIRLLADSYEQYF.

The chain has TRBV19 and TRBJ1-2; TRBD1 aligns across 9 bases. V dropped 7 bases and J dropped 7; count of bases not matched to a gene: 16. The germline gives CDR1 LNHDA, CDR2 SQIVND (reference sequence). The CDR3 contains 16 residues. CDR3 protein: CASIPSTGGANAGYTF. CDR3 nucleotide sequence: TGTGCCAGTATCCCTTCTACAGGGGGCGCGAACGCTGGCTACACCTTC.

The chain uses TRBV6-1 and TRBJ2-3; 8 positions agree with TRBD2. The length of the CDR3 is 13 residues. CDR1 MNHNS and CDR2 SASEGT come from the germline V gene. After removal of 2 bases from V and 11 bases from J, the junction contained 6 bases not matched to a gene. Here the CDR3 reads CASSEFNGRGQYF. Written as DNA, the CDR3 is TGTGCCAGCAGTGAATTTAACGGGAGGGGGCAGTATTTT.

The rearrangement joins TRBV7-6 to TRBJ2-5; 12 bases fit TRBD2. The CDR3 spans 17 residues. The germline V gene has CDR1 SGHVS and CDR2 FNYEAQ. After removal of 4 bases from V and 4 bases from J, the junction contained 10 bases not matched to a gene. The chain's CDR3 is CASSYIPTSGSGETQYF. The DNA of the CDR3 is TGTGCCAGCAGCTACATACCGACTAGCGGGAGCGGAGAGACCCAGTACTTC.

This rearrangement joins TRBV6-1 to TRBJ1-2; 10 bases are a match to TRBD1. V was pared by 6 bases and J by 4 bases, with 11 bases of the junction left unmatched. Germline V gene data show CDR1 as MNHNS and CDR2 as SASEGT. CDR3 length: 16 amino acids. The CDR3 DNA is TGTGCCAGCAGGGAAACCCGACAGGGGGCGGTCTATGGCTACACCTTC. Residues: CASRETRQGAVYGYTF.

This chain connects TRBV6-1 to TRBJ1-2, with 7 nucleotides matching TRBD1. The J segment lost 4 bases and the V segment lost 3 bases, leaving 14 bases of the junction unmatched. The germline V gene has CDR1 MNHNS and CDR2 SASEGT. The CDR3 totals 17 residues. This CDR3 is CASSDRRGTDATYGYTF. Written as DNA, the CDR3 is TGTGCCAGCAGTGACCGACGCGGGACAGATGCCACCTATGGCTACACCTTC.

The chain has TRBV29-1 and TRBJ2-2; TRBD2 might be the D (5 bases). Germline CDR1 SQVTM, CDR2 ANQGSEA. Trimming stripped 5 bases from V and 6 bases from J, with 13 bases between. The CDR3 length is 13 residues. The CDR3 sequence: CSVFGEKSGELFF. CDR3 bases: TGCAGCGTTTTTGGGGAGAAATCCGGGGAGCTGTTTTTT.

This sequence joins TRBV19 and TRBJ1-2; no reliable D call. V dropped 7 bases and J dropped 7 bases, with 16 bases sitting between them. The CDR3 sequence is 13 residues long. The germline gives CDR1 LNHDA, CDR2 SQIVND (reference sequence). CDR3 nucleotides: TGTGCCAGTACCCCCTCGTTCAGGTTTGGCTACACCTTC. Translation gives CASTPSFRFGYTF.

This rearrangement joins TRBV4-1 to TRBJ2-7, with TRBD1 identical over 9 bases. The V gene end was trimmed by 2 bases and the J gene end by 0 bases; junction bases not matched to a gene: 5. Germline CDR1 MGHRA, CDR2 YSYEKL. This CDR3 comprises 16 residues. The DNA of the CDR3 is TGCGCCAGCAGCCAAAGTGGGACAGGGTACTCCTACGAGCAGTACTTC. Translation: CASSQSGTGYSYEQYF.

CDR3: CASSRDTDTQYF. For the CDR3, the DNA is TGTGCCAGCAGCAGAGACACAGATACGCAGTATTTT. The rearrangement uses TRBV7-2 and TRBJ2-3; no clear D. Trimming left V 5 bases short and J 2 bases short, with 5 bases between. CDR1 and CDR2 (germline): SGHTA, FQGNSA. CDR3 length equals 12 residues.

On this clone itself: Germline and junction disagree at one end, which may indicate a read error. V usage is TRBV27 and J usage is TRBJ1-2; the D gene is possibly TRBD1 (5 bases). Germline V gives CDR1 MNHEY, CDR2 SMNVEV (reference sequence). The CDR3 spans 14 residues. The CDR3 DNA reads TGTGCCAGCAGTTTAAGGCGACAGACAGAGCATCCTTCCTTC. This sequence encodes CASSLRRQTEHPSF.

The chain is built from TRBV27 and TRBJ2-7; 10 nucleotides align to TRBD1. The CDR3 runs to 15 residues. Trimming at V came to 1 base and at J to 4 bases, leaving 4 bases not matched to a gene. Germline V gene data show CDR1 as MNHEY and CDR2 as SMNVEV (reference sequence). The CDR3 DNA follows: TGTGCCAGCAGTTTATTGGGACAGGGGCTATACGAGCAGTACTTC. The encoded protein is CASSLLGQGLYEQYF.

This CDR3 is CASSALGAKDYNEQFF. The CDR3, as DNA: TGTGCCAGTAGTGCCCTAGGAGCGAAAGACTACAATGAGCAGTTCTTC. J is TRBJ2-1 and V is TRBV19; D unresolved. The CDR3 is 16 amino acids. Germline V CDR1 and CDR2: LNHDA, SQIVND (reference sequence). The ends were cut back, 5 bases at V and 3 bases at J, with 17 bases in the middle.

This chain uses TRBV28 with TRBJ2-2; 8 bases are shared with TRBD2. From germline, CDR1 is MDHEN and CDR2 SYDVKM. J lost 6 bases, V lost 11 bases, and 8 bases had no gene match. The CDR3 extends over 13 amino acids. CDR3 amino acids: CAGAGDNPGELFF. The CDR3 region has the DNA TGTGCCGGAGCGGGAGATAACCCCGGGGAGCTGTTTTTT.

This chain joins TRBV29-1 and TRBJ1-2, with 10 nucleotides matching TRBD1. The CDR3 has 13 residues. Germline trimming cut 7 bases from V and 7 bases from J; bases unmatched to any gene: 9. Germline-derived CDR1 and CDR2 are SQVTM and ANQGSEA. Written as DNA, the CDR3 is TGCAGCGCCTTGGGACAGGGGAGGTCTGGCTACACCTTC. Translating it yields CSALGQGRSGYTF. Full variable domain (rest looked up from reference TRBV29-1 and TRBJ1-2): SAVISQKPSRDICQRGTSLTIQCQVDSQVTMMFWYRQQPGQSLTLIATANQGSEATYESGFVIDKFPISRPNLTFSTLTVSNMSPEDSSIYLCSALGQGRSGYTFGSGTRLTVV.

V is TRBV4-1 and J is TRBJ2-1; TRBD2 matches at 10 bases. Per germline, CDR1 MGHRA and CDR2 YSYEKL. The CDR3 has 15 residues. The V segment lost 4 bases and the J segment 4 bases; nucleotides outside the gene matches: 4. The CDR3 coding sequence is TGCGCCAGCAGCCCCCTAGCGGGAGCGTACAATGAGCAGTTCTTC. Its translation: CASSPLAGAYNEQFF.

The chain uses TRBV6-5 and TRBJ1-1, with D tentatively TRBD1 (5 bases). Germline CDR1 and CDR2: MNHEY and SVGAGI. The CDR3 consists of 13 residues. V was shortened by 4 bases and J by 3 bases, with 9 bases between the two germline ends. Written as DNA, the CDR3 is TGTGCCAGCAGTTCCAGGGTTTACACTGAAGCTTTCTTT. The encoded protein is CASSSRVYTEAFF.

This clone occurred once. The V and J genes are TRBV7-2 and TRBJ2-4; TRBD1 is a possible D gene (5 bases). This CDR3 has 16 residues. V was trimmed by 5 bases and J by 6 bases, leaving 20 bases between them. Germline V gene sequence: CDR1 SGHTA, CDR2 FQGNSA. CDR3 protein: CASSADSGLIGNIQYF. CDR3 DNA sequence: TGTGCCAGCAGCGCCGACTCAGGGTTAATCGGAAACATTCAGTACTTC.

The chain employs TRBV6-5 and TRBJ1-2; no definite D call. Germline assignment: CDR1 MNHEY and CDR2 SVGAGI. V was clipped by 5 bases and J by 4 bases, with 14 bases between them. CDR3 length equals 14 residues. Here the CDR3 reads CASSSRLGVYGYTF. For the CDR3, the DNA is TGTGCCAGCAGTAGCCGGTTGGGAGTCTATGGCTACACCTTC.